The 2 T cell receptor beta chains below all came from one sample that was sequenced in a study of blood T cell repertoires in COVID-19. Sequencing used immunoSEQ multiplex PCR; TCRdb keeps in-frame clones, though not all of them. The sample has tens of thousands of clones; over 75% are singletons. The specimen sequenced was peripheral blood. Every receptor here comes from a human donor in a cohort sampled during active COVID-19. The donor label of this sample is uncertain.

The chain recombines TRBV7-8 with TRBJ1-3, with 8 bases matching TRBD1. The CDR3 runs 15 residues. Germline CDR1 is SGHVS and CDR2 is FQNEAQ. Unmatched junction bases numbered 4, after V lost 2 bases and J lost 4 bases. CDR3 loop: CASSLTQGVGNTIYF. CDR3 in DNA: TGTGCCAGCAGCTTAACACAGGGGGTGGGAAACACCATATATTTT.

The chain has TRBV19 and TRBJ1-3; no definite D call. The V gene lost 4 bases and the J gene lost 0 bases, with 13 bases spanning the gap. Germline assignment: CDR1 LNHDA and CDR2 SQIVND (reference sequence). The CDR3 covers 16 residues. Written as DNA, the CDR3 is TGTGCCAGTAGTAAAGGAGGGATCCTCTCTGGAAACACCATATATTTT. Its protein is CASSKGGILSGNTIYF.